The rows below give T cell receptor beta chains drawn from one sample of a study of lymphopenia after photon versus proton radiotherapy. This table comes from immunoSEQ multiplex PCR, and its TCRdb copy is limited to in-frame clones, with some not included. The data show some 42,000 clones, about 80% seen once. Here the sequenced sample was peripheral blood, taken from a patient treated with proton-based radiotherapy. The receptors here all came from a woman in her 70s with pancreatic cancer. CDR3s include the opening cysteine and the closing phenylalanine or tryptophan. Each record gives: V gene, D gene, J gene, clone size, CDR3 protein, CDR3 DNA. The D gene is left open where the match is weak. For some rows the clone size is stated as once, few or many, or as a class when expanded; others skip it.

TRBV11-2,TRBD2,TRBJ2-5,NA,CASSLAGVGTETQYF,TGTGCCAGCAGCCTCGCGGGGGTGGGGACAGAGACCCAGTACTTC
TRBV7-2,TRBD2,TRBJ2-3,NA,CASSLLGLAGGTPDTQYF,TGTGCCAGCAGCTTATTGGGACTAGCGGGAGGAACCCCAGATACGCAGTATTTT
TRBV7-2,NA,TRBJ1-2,NA,CASSLDGGVGYTF,TGTGCCAGCAGCTTGGACGGTGGGGTGGGCTACACCTTC
TRBV7-2,NA,TRBJ2-1,NA,CASSLTRAGYNEQFF,TGTGCCAGCAGCTTAACGCGGGCAGGGTACAATGAGCAGTTCTTC
TRBV5-1,NA,TRBJ2-1,NA,CASSLSTNTGDEQFF,TGCGCCAGCAGCTTGTCTACTAACACCGGCGATGAGCAGTTCTTC
TRBV15,NA,TRBJ2-1,once,CATSRDLLGVSDEQFF,TGTGCCACCAGCAGAGATCTCCTAGGAGTCTCTGATGAGCAGTTCTTC
TRBV18,NA,TRBJ1-1,NA,CASSPGREAFF,TGTGCCAGCTCACCGGGGCGGGAAGCTTTCTTT
TRBV5-6,TRBD1,TRBJ1-1,once,CASSWSRDRRMNTEAFF,TGTGCCAGCAGCTGGAGCCGGGACAGGAGAATGAACACTGAAGCTTTCTTT
TRBV27,TRBD1,TRBJ2-7,NA,CASNPGGLWIHEQYF,TGTGCCAGCAACCCAGGGGGCCTCTGGATCCACGAGCAGTACTTC
TRBV30,TRBD1,TRBJ1-2,NA,CAWSEWGQANYGYTF,TGTGCCTGGAGTGAATGGGGACAGGCCAACTATGGCTACACCTTC
TRBV27,NA,TRBJ2-2,once,CASSSLTGSGELFF,TGTGCCAGCAGTTCATTAACCGGTTCCGGGGAGCTGTTTTTT
TRBV11-1,TRBD2,TRBJ2-3,NA,CASSSGLAGFGTQYF,TGTGCCAGCAGCTCCGGCCTAGCGGGATTTGGTACGCAGTATTTT
TRBV30,TRBD2,TRBJ2-1,NA,CAWRSSGSGNEQFF,TGTGCCTGGAGATCCAGCGGGAGTGGGAATGAGCAGTTCTTC
TRBV7-7,NA,TRBJ2-1,few,CASSLRGGQTYNEQFF,TGTGCTAGCAGCTTAAGGGGCGGACAAACCTACAATGAGCAGTTCTTC
TRBV9,NA,TRBJ1-2,few,CASSVTTGGHGYTF,TGTGCCAGCAGCGTAACAACAGGTGGGCATGGCTACACCTTC
TRBV19,NA,TRBJ1-5,few,CASSMNQPQHF,TGTGCCAGTAGTATGAATCAGCCCCAGCATTTT
TRBV4-1,NA,TRBJ2-3,NA,CASSPGSLDTQYF,TGCGCCAGCAGCCCGGGCTCCCTGGATACGCAGTATTTT
TRBV28,TRBD1,TRBJ1-2,NA,CASRKGQGYGYTF,TGTGCCAGCCGGAAGGGACAGGGGTATGGCTACACCTTC
TRBV4-3,TRBD1,TRBJ1-1,few,CASSHLHTGGAGAFF,TGCGCCAGCAGCCATCTCCATACAGGGGGCGCGGGGGCTTTCTTT
TRBV11-2,NA,TRBJ1-5,few,CASSLGQGSQPQHF,TGTGCCAGCAGCTTAGGGCAGGGTAGTCAGCCCCAGCATTTT
TRBV13,TRBD2,TRBJ2-3,once,CASSKEAGAPDTQYF,TGTGCCAGCAGCAAAGAAGCGGGAGCCCCAGATACGCAGTATTTT
TRBV19,TRBD1,TRBJ2-7,NA,CASSTPGQSYEQYF,TGTGCCAGTAGTACACCGGGACAGTCATACGAGCAGTACTTC
TRBV19,NA,TRBJ1-5,NA,CASSIAAGYIHPQHF,TGTGCCAGTAGTATAGCCGCAGGCTATATTCATCCCCAGCATTTT
TRBV4-1,TRBD1,TRBJ2-2,NA,CASSQNRGRFTGELFF,TGCGCCAGCAGCCAGAACAGGGGGCGATTCACCGGGGAGCTGTTTTTT
TRBV7-2,NA,TRBJ2-5,NA,CASSLEVGETQYF,TGTGCCAGCAGCTTAGAAGTCGGTGAGACCCAGTACTTC
TRBV7-9,NA,TRBJ1-3,few,CASSRLVETRQVSGNTIYF,TGTGCCAGCAGCCGACTTGTCGAAACCCGTCAAGTCTCTGGAAACACCATATATTTT